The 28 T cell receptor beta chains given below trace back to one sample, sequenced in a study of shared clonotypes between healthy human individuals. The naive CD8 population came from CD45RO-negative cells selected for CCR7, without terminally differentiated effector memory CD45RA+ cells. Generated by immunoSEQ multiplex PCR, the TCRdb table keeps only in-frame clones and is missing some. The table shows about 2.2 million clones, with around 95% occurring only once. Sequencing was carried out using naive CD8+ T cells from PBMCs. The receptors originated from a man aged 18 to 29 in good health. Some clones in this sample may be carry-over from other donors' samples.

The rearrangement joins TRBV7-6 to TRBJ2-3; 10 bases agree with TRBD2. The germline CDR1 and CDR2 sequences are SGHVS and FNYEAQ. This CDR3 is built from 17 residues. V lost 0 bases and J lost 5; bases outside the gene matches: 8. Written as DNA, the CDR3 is TGTGCCAGCAGCTTAGCGGGACTAGCGAGTGGTGAAGATACGCAGTATTTT. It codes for CASSLAGLASGEDTQYF.

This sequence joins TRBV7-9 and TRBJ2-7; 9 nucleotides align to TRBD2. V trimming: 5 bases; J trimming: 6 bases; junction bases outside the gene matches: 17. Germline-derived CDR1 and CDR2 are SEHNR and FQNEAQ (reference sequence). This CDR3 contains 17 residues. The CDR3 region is CASSGLAGVFGTGEQYF. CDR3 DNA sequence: TGTGCCAGCAGCGGGTTAGCGGGAGTGTTCGGGACCGGCGAGCAGTACTTC.

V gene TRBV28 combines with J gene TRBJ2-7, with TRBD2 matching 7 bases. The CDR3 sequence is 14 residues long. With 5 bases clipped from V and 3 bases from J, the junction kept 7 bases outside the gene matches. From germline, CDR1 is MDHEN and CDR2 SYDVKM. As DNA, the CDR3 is TGTGCCAGCAGTACCCAGCGGGAAATCTACGAGCAGTACTTC. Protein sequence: CASSTQREIYEQYF.

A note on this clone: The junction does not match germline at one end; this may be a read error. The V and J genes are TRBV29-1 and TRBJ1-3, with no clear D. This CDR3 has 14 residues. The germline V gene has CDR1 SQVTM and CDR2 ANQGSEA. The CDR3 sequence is CSVEGGRSRNTIYF. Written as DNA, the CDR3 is TGCAGCGTTGAAGGCGGCCGCTCTCGAAACACCATATATTTT.

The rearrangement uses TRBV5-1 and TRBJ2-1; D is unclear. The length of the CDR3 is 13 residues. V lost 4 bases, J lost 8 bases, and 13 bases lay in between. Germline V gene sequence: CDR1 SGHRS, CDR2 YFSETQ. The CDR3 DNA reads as TGCGCCAGCAGCATTAAGGGTTGGGATGAGCAGTTCTTC. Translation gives CASSIKGWDEQFF.

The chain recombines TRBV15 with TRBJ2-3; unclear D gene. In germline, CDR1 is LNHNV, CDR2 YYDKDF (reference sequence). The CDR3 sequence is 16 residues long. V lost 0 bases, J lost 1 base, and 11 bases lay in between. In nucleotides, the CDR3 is TGTGCCACCAGCAGAGAACGGTCGGCGGGCACAGATACGCAGTATTTT. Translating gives CATSRERSAGTDTQYF.

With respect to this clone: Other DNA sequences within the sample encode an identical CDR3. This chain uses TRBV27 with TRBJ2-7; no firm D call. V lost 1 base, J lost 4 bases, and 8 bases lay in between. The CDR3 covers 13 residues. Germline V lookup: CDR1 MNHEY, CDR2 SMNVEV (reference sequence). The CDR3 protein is CASSLLGGYEQYF. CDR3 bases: TGTGCCAGCAGTTTATTGGGCGGATACGAGCAGTACTTC.

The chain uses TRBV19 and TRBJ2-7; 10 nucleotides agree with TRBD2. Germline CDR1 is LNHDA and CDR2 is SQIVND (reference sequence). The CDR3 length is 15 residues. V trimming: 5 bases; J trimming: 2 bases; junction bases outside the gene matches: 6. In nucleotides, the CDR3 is TGTGCCAGTAGTGAGCTAGCGGGAGCAGCCTACGAGCAGTACTTC. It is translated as CASSELAGAAYEQYF.

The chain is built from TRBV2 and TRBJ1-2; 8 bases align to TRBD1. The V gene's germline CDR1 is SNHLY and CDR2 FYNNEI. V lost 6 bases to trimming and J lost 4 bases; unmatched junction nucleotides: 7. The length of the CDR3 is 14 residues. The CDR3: CASRLTGEGYGYTF. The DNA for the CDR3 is TGTGCCAGCAGATTGACAGGGGAGGGCTATGGCTACACCTTC.

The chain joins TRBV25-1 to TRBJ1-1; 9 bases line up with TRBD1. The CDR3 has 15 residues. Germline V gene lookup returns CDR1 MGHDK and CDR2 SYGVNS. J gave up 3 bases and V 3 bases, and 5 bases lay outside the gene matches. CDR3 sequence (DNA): TGTGCCAGCAGTGAGGACAGGGGACGGTACACTGAAGCTTTCTTT. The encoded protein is CASSEDRGRYTEAFF.

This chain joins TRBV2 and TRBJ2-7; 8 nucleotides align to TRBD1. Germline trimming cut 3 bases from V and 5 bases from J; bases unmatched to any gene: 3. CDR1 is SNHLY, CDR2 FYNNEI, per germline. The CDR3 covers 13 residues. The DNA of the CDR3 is TGTGCCAGCAGTGAGGCAGGGGGCCACGAGCAGTACTTC. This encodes CASSEAGGHEQYF.

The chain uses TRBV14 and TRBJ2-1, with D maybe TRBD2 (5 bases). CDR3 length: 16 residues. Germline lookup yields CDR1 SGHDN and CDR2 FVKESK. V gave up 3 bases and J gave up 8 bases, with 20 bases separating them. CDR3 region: CASSQDSLLASHEQFF. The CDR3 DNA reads TGTGCCAGCAGCCAGGATTCTCTGCTAGCTAGCCATGAGCAGTTCTTC.

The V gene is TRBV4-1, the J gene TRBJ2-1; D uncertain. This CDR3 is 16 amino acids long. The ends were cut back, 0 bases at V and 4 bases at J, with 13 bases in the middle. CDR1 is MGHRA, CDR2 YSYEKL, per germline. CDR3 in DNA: TGCGCCAGCAGCCAAGAACCGACTGGGGTTTACAATGAGCAGTTCTTC. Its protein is CASSQEPTGVYNEQFF.

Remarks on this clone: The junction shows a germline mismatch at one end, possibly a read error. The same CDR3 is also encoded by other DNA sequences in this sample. The CDR3 DNA reads TGTGCCAGCAGCTACTCCGAGGGAAATCAGCCCCAGCATTTT. It codes for CASSYSEGNQPQHF. The chain joins TRBV6-6 to TRBJ1-5; D not certain. Germline CDR1 and CDR2: MNHNY and SVGAGI (reference sequence). This CDR3 comprises 14 residues.

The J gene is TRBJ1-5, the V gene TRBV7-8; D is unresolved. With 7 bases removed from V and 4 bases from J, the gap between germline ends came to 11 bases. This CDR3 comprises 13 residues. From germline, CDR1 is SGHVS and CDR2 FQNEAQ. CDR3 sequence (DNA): TGTGCCAGCATCGAAGGGCCTAATCAGCCCCAGCATTTT. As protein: CASIEGPNQPQHF.

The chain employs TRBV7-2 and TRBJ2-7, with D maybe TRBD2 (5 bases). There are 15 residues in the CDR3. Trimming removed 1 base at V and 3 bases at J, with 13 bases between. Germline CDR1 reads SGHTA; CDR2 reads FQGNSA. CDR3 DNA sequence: TGTGCCAGCAGCTTAGGACTCGGACTTGACTACGAGCAGTACTTC. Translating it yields CASSLGLGLDYEQYF.

The CDR3 is CASSRGERVSYSGYTF. In nucleotides, the CDR3 is TGTGCCAGCAGTAGGGGCGAAAGGGTCTCATACAGTGGCTACACCTTC. The chain couples TRBV28 to TRBJ1-2; a weak D match, TRBD1 (5 bases). The CDR3 length is 16 residues. V was pared by 5 bases and J by 7 bases, with 23 bases between. Germline V gene lookup returns CDR1 MDHEN and CDR2 SYDVKM.

CDR3 DNA: TGTGCCAGCAGCTCAATGCCACCCGCCTACGAGCAGTACTTC. Translating it yields CASSSMPPAYEQYF. The chain recombines TRBV5-6 with TRBJ2-7; D is undetermined. CDR3 size: 14 residues. In germline, CDR1 is SGHDT, CDR2 YYEEEE. The germline V and J ends were trimmed by 3 bases and 2 bases, with 12 bases remaining between them. The full variable domain, with the rest looked up from reference TRBV5-6 and TRBJ2-7, is DAGVTQSPTHLIKTRGQQVTLRCSPKSGHDTVSWYQQALGQGPQFIFQYYEEEERQRGNFPDRFSGHQFPNYSSELNVNALLLGDSALYLCASSSMPPAYEQYFGPGTRLTVT.

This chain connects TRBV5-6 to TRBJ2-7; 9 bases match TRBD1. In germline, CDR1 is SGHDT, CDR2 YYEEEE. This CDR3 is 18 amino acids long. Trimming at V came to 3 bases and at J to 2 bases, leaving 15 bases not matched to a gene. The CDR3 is CASSYRDRELLSPYEQYF. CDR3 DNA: TGTGCCAGCAGCTATCGGGACAGGGAATTGTTGAGCCCCTACGAGCAGTACTTC.

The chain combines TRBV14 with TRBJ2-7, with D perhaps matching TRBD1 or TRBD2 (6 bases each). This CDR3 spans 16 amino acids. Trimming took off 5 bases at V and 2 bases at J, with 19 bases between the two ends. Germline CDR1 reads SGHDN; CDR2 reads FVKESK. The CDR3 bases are TGTGCCAGCAGCTCCCGGGGGCAAAATTATGCCTACGAGCAGTACTTC. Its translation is CASSSRGQNYAYEQYF.

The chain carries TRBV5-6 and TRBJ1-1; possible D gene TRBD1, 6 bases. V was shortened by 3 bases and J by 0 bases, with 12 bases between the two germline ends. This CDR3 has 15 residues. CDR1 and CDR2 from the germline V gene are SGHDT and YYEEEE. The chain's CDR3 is CASSSYRDLNTEAFF. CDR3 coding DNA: TGTGCCAGCAGCTCCTACAGGGACCTGAACACTGAAGCTTTCTTT. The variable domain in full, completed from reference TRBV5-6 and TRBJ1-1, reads DAGVTQSPTHLIKTRGQQVTLRCSPKSGHDTVSWYQQALGQGPQFIFQYYEEEERQRGNFPDRFSGHQFPNYSSELNVNALLLGDSALYLCASSSYRDLNTEAFFGQGTRLTVV.

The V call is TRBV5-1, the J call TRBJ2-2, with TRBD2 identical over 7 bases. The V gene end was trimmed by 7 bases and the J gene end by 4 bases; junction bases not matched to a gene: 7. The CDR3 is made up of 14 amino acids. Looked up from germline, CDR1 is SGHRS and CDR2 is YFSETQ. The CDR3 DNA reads TGCGCCAGCCGCGGGAGCGAGGGCACCGGGGAGCTGTTTTTT. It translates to CASRGSEGTGELFF.

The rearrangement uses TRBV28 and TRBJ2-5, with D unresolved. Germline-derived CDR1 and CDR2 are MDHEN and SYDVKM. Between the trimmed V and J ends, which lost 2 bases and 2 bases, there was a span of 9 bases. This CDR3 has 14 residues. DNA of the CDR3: TGTGCCAGCAGTTTAATTCCAGGACAAGAGACCCAGTACTTC. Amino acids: CASSLIPGQETQYF. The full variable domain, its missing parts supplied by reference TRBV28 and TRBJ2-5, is DVKVTQSSRYLVKRTGEKVFLECVQDMDHENMFWYRQDPGLGLRLIYFSYDVKMKEKGDIPEGYSVSREKKERFSLILESASTNQTSMYLCASSLIPGQETQYFGPGTRLLVL.

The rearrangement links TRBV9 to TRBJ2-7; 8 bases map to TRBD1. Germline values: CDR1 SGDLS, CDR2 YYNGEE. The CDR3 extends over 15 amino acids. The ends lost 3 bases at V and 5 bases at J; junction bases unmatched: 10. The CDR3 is CASSEGQARLDEQYF. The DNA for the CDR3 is TGTGCCAGCAGCGAGGGACAGGCCCGGTTGGACGAGCAGTACTTC.

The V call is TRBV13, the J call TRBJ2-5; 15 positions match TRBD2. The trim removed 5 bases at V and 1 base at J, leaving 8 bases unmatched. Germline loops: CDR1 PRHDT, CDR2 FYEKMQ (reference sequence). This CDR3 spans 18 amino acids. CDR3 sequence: CASSAGLAGGPLQETQYF. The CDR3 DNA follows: TGTGCCAGCAGCGCCGGACTAGCGGGAGGGCCCCTCCAAGAGACCCAGTACTTC.

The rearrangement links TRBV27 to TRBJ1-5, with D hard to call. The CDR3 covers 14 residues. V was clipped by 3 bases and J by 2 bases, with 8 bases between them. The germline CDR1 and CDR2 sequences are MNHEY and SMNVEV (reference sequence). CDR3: CASSLLNGNQPQHF. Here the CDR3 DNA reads TGTGCCAGCAGTTTGCTGAACGGCAATCAGCCCCAGCATTTT.

The CDR3 loop reads CASGLWGGIAIEQFF. The DNA for the CDR3 is TGTGCCAGCGGACTATGGGGGGGCATAGCAATTGAGCAGTTCTTC. V and J are TRBV7-8 and TRBJ2-1, with TRBD2 as a possible D gene (7 bases). From germline, CDR1 is SGHVS and CDR2 FQNEAQ. Trimming took 8 bases from V and 9 from J, leaving 23 bases between them. This CDR3 contains 15 residues.

CDR3 loop: CASAFPDSGSSYEQYF. CDR3 coding DNA: TGTGCCAGCGCTTTTCCCGACAGCGGGAGCTCCTACGAGCAGTACTTC. The chain joins TRBV27 to TRBJ2-7; TRBD2 aligns across 8 bases. The germline V gene encodes CDR1 MNHEY and CDR2 SMNVEV (reference sequence). The junction had 12 bases not matched to a gene; V was cut back by 8 bases and J by 0 bases. The CDR3 is 16 residues long.